This T cell receptor beta chain was sequenced in a study of T cell responses to AZD1222 COVID-19 vaccine. Assay: immunoSEQ multiplex PCR; the TCRdb copy retains only in-frame clones and omits some. Of more than 150,000 clones listed, under 95% were seen once; the top ten hold 4.4%. The ends lost 4 bases at V and 6 bases at J; junction bases unmatched: 6. Germline CDR1 is MDHEN and CDR2 is SYDVKM. The CDR3 is 15 residues long. The sample was peripheral blood, taken on day 0 of AZD1222 vaccination. The chain joins TRBV28 to TRBJ1-5; 10 positions match TRBD1. This TCR came from an adult in good health. CDR3 in amino acids: CASSSRQGAFQPQHF. The DNA of the CDR3 is TGTGCCAGCAGTTCTCGACAGGGGGCGTTTCAGCCCCAGCATTTT.